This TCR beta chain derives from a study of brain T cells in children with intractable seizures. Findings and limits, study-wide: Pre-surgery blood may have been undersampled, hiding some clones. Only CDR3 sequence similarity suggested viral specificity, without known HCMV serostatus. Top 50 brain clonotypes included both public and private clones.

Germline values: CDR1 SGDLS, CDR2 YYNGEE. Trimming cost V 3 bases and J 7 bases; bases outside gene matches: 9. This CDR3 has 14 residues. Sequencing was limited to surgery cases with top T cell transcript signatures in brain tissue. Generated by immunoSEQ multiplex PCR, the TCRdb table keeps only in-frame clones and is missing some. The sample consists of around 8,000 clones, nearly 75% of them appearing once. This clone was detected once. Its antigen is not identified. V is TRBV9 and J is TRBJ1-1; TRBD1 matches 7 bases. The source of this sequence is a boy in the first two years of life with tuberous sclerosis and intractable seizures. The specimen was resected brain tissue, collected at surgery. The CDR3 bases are TGTGCCAGCAGCGCAACCGGGACAGATGTTGAAGCTTTCTTT. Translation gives CASSATGTDVEAFF.